Listed here is a single TCR beta chain. The sample holds many counts of this clonotype. The antigen this receptor binds is unknown. No much larger clonotype is one base removed from it; base qualities were not supplied. The sample is drawn from a study of identical twins (dated by TCRdb to 2016 to 2017). Turning to the overall study: To test whether fetal clonotypes persist, the study used deep sequencing on TCR alpha and beta repertoires from monozygotic twins, unrelated adults of various ages, and cord blood. To rule out contamination, the twin experiments were replicated at different times with different library preparation protocols. Here is what the overall study found, with its caveats: In beta out-of-frame sequences, excess twin sharing was weaker, because having fewer shared sequences lowered the signal-to-noise ratio. Fewer insertions were carried by abundant cord blood beta clonotypes, a similar but weaker trend appeared in young adult naive repertoires, and no such trend appeared in memory repertoires. Compared with coincidental sharing between unrelated individuals, out-of-frame TCR alpha sequences shared between twins showed an excess of sequences with low generation probability. Recombination models systematically underestimated out-of-frame TCR alpha sharing in monozygotic twins but agreed with sharing between unrelated individuals. Invariant T cells such as MAIT and iNKT could partly confound zero-insertion analyses, though diverse VJ usage argued against this for most clonotypes. Conclusions relied on cross-sectional statistical analysis, since the same donors could not be followed over many years.

All donors were healthy Caucasians. Three pairs of female monozygotic twins, all aged about 18 to 29 years, were included in the twin cohort. CD4+ and CD8+ T cell populations were isolated with positive isolation kits from Invitrogen. V and J lose 4 bases and 6 bases, and a span of 14 bases separates them. As encoded in the germline V gene (reference sequence), CDR1 is SEHNR while CDR2 is FQNEAQ. The CDR3 runs 14 amino acids, cysteine and phenylalanine included. Only the CDR3 DNA stays, 42 bases, in frame from base 1. The library was made by 5' RACE. Sequenced on an Illumina HiSeq 2000. A universal primer binding site was added through template switching, and the final cDNA carried a unique molecular identifier so that TCR cDNA molecules could be counted accurately. Specific primers in the conserved constant-segment region were used to synthesize first-strand cDNA for the TCR alpha and beta chains. To control for contamination, every cDNA library carried two barcodes: a SMART-Mk sample barcode plus Illumina barcodes. TruSeq adapter sequences and Illumina sample barcodes were added in two successive PCR steps. The TCR alpha and beta cDNA libraries were sequenced on the Illumina HiSeq platform using custom primers. In the original analysis: Raw reads were processed with MiGEC to extract unique molecular identifiers, and MiXCR was used to determine CDR3 positions. Recombination models were inferred per individual with the repgenHMM and IGoR tools using an EM algorithm. Shared clonotype analysis was performed with the tcR package in R, normalizing sharing by the product of cloneset sizes. Out-of-frame nonproductive sequences were analyzed to study raw recombination free of thymic and clonal selection effects. TCRdb itself trimmed the public reads at Q25 with fastp, ran MiXCR and retained productive beta chains. Each CDR3 protein gets just one entry, which takes the most common genes and DNA from the rows behind it. TCRdb, rather than the study authors, made the V and J calls. Recorded for this sample are roughly 350,000 distinct CDR3 sequences; around an eighth of them occurred a single time. In total, the top ten clones hold 7.2% of the sample.

These same records also appear under a second study, on yellow fever vaccine responses in identical twins. That second publication adds: The T cell response to vaccination in identical twins was reported by the authors to appear partly convergent and partly personalized. Focusing on identical twins, the study followed the T cell clones that responded to the vaccine, and did so with precision.

The TCR was taken from a woman aged 18-29 years in good health. The specimen was CD8+ T cells sorted from blood. The sequence is built from TRBV7-9 and TRBJ2-3, with the D gene not confidently named. This receptor has the CDR3 CASSSRPAWDTQYF. The bases read TGTGCCAGCAGCTCCCGACCCGCCTGGGATACGCAGTATTTT.